The 30 T cell receptor beta chains listed next were all sequenced from one sample in a study of regulatory T cells in long-lasting Graves disease. Time point: newly diagnosed GD, antithyroid drugs for less than 3 months. Generation of the TCR library employed RNA extracted from PBMCs. Sequencing libraries for TCR beta were prepared with iRepertoire HTBI primers and Arm-PCR of CDR3 regions. TCRdb reanalysed the multiplex PCR reads using MiXCR and keeps one entry per CDR3 protein. Altogether around 400,000 distinct CDR3 sequences are present, about 11% being singletons, with the ten largest covering about 19%. These data also featured in a second study, about T cells in Graves' hyperthyroidism and ophthalmopathy.

The sample in question was peripheral blood mononuclear cells (PBMCs), obtained at new diagnosis, from a patient treated with antithyroid drugs. The receptor source for this set is a woman younger than 30 with Graves disease.

In its sample, this clonotype was seen many times. The V call is TRBV27, the J call TRBJ2-7; 11 positions agree with TRBD1. Germline lookup yields CDR1 MNHEY and CDR2 SMNVEV (reference sequence). The J segment lost 6 bases and the V segment lost 4 bases, leaving 2 bases of the junction unmatched. CDR3 length equals 13 residues. This chain's CDR3 is CASSWDRGVEQYF. For the CDR3, the DNA is TGTGCCAGCAGTTGGGACAGGGGGGTCGAGCAGTACTTC.

This clonotype appeared many times. The CDR3 region has the DNA TGTGCCAGCAGCTCGACACAAGTGGTTATTTGCGAGCAGTACGTC. It yields the protein CASSSTQVVICEQYV. The rearrangement links TRBV7-2 to TRBJ2-7; D unclear. Trimming took 4 bases from V and 6 from J, leaving 19 bases between them. Per the germline V gene, CDR1 is SGHTA and CDR2 is FQGNSA. The CDR3 has 15 amino acids.

This clonotype has ten or more counts. The chain carries TRBV18 and TRBJ2-7, with D possibly TRBD1 on 5 matching bases. Germline V gives CDR1 KGHSH, CDR2 LQKENI. The germline V and J ends were trimmed by 4 bases and 2 bases, with 9 bases remaining between them. This CDR3 is 13 amino acids long. CDR3 in amino acids: CASSHGQTYEQYV. CDR3 nucleotide sequence: TGTGCCAGCTCACACGGACAAACCTACGAGCAGTACGTC.

This chain links TRBV4-3 with TRBJ2-1; no definite D call. CDR3 length equals 13 residues. Trimming removed 0 bases from V and 6 bases from J, with 6 bases in between. Germline CDR1 reads LGHNA; CDR2 reads YSLEER. The CDR3 DNA reads as TGCGCCAGCAGCCAAGAGTGGAGCAATGAGCAGTTCTTC. Translating gives CASSQEWSNEQFF.

For this clonotype: A much larger clone lies one base from this, so it may be a read error. V and J are TRBV10-3 and TRBJ1-1, with D maybe TRBD1 (5 bases). There are 15 residues in the CDR3. V lost 6 bases, J lost 2 bases, and 16 bases lay in between. CDR1 is ENHRY and CDR2 is SYGVKD in the germline V gene. CDR3 in DNA: TGTGCCATCAGCCGGGACGTTGTACCAAACACTGAAGCTTTCTTT. Translating gives CAISRDVVPNTEAFF.

The chain uses TRBV12-3 or TRBV12-4 and TRBJ2-2, with 9 bases matching TRBD1. V shed 3 bases and J 6 bases; nucleotides not matched to a gene: 14. The CDR3 sequence is 18 residues long. CDR3 nucleotides: TGTGCCAGCAGTTTGCCCCCACCGGGACAGGGTAGCGCCGGGGAGCTGTTTTTT. Encoded protein: CASSLPPPGQGSAGELFF.

There are a few counts of this clonotype. The chain joins TRBV7-9 to TRBJ2-5; 10 bases agree with TRBD2. The CDR3 covers 16 residues. Trimming at V came to 5 bases and at J to 1 base, leaving 7 bases not matched to a gene. The germline V gene encodes CDR1 SEHNR and CDR2 FQNEAQ (reference sequence). The CDR3 DNA follows: TGTGCCAGCAGCCCCCGGACTAGCGGTTTCCAAGAGACCCAGTACTTC. This codes for CASSPRTSGFQETQYF.

The sample holds many counts of this clonotype. The chain carries TRBV20-1 and TRBJ2-5, with TRBD2 identical over 11 bases. CDR1 and CDR2 from the germline V gene are DFQATT and SNEGSKA (reference sequence). The CDR3 extends over 14 amino acids. The junction had 10 bases not matched to a gene; V was cut back by 8 bases and J by 5 bases. The DNA of the CDR3 is TGCAGTACCGTCCATAGCGGGGGGGCTGAGACCCAGTACTTC. Residues: CSTVHSGGAETQYF.

The rearrangement links TRBV30 to TRBJ2-3; 9 nucleotides align to TRBD1. Unmatched junction bases numbered 9, after V lost 5 bases and J lost 6 bases. The germline CDR1 and CDR2 sequences are GTSNPN and SVGIG (reference sequence). The CDR3 has 14 residues. The CDR3: CAWQQGALWDTQYF. The CDR3 DNA is TGTGCCTGGCAACAGGGGGCGCTTTGGGATACGCAGTATTTT.

Turning to this clonotype: This sequence may be a read error, since a much larger clone differs from it by one base. The chain has TRBV24-1 and TRBJ2-7; tentatively, D is TRBD1 (6 bases). CDR3 length: 16 residues. Germline lookup yields CDR1 KGHDR and CDR2 SFDVKD. V was shortened by 4 bases and J by 7 bases, with 22 bases between the two germline ends. The CDR3 region is CATSDPTGGSYNEQYF. In DNA, the CDR3 is TGTGCCACCAGTGACCCGACAGGAGGCTCCTACAATGAGCAGTACTTC.

This clonotype has a count of ten or more. This rearrangement joins TRBV6-2 or TRBV6-3 to TRBJ2-1; 10 bases are shared with TRBD2. This CDR3 contains 17 residues. Germline V lookup: CDR1 MNHEY, CDR2 SVGEGT. With V trimmed by 5 bases and J by 0 bases, 7 bases remained unmatched. The CDR3 sequence: CASSGQTSGHSYNEQFF. The CDR3 coding sequence is TGTGCCAGCAGTGGCCAGACTAGCGGGCACTCCTACAATGAGCAGTTCTTC.

The chain uses TRBV2 and TRBJ2-3; a weak D match, TRBD2 (5 bases). This CDR3 comprises 14 residues. The germline V gene encodes CDR1 SNHLY and CDR2 FYNNEI. The ends were cut back, 5 bases at V and 3 bases at J, with 12 bases in the middle. In nucleotides, the CDR3 is TGTGCCAGCAGTACTAGTTCTGGTACAGATACGCAGTATTTT. Translating it yields CASSTSSGTDTQYF.

This clonotype was seen many times. The V call is TRBV6-1, the J call TRBJ1-1, with TRBD1 matching over 9 bases. This CDR3 contains 14 residues. V shed 7 bases and J 2 bases; nucleotides not matched to a gene: 5. CDR1 is MNHNS and CDR2 is SASEGT in the germline V gene. The CDR3 nucleotides are TGTGCCAGCACCCTGGGACAGGGTAACACTGAAGCTTTCTTT. Translation gives CASTLGQGNTEAFF.

This clonotype was seen ten or more times. The gene calls are TRBV18 and TRBJ1-1; D is ambiguous. CDR3 length: 14 amino acids. V was cut by 6 bases and J by 1 base, with 12 bases left in between. Germline-derived CDR1 and CDR2 are KGHSH and LQKENI. The CDR3 loop reads CASSLTRENTEAFF. CDR3 nucleotides: TGTGCCAGCTCGCTAACAAGGGAGAACACTGAAGCTTTCTTT.

This clonotype was observed at least ten times. The chain uses TRBV6-1 and TRBJ2-1; 8 nucleotides match TRBD1. The V segment lost 5 bases and the J segment 4 bases; nucleotides outside the gene matches: 7. Germline CDR1 reads MNHNS; CDR2 reads SASEGT. The CDR3 spans 15 residues. The CDR3 DNA is TGTGCCAGCAGTCCCCGGACAGGGTTATACAATGAGCAGTTCTTC. Translation gives CASSPRTGLYNEQFF.

This clonotype was detected ten times or more. The chain is built from TRBV2 and TRBJ1-2, with D tentatively TRBD1 (6 bases). The CDR3 totals 14 residues. The germline V gene has CDR1 SNHLY and CDR2 FYNNEI. Between the trimmed V and J ends, which lost 5 bases and 6 bases, there was a span of 16 bases. CDR3 protein: CASSRDTPPDGYTF. The CDR3 DNA reads TGTGCCAGCAGTCGGGACACCCCCCCGGATGGCTACACCTTC.

Concerning this clonotype itself: The conserved closing phenylalanine or tryptophan is absent in this CDR3, likely reflecting a read error. The CDR3, as DNA: TGTGCCAGTAGTATAGACGGTGACGGCGGGAAACCCCAGCATCTT. This translates into CASSIDGDGGKPQHL. The rearrangement uses TRBV19 and TRBJ1-5; the D is unclear. This CDR3 spans 15 amino acids. The V gene's germline CDR1 is LNHDA and CDR2 SQIVND (reference sequence). The germline V and J ends were trimmed by 0 bases and 10 bases, with 16 bases remaining between them.

V and J are TRBV7-9 and TRBJ1-2; D remains unclear. The CDR3 contains 14 residues. Between the trimmed V and J ends, which lost 1 base and 3 bases, there was a span of 9 bases. Germline V gene sequence: CDR1 SEHNR, CDR2 FQNEAQ (reference sequence). CDR3 sequence (DNA): TGTGCCAGCAGCTTAGACAAGGGATACTATGGCTACACCTTC. Its protein is CASSLDKGYYGYTF.

This clonotype was found a few times. The chain carries TRBV19 and TRBJ2-5; D could derive from TRBD1 or TRBD2 (5 bases each). The end of the DNA aligns better with TRBJ2-1, so the J call may be wrong. The CDR3 totals 14 residues. CDR1 is LNHDA, CDR2 SQIVND, per germline (reference sequence). The CDR3 region has the DNA TGTGCCAGTAGTATTGGGGGTGGGGTCAATGAGCAGTTCTTC. This sequence encodes CASSIGGGVNEQFF.

At least ten counts were recorded for this clonotype. The gene calls are TRBV12-3 or TRBV12-4 and TRBJ2-3, with D unresolved. Between the trimmed V and J ends, which lost 4 bases and 0 bases, there was a span of 11 bases. The CDR3 is 15 amino acids. This CDR3 reads CASSSIQTSTDTQYF. In DNA, the CDR3 is TGTGCCAGCAGTTCGATACAAACTAGCACAGATACGCAGTATTTT.

This clonotype was found many times. The gene calls are TRBV28 and TRBJ2-1, with D unclear. CDR1 and CDR2 from the germline V gene are MDHEN and SYDVKM. The germline V and J ends were trimmed by 6 bases and 7 bases, with 7 bases remaining between them. This CDR3 region has 11 residues. This CDR3 is CASSFSNEQFF. For the CDR3, the DNA is TGTGCCAGCAGCTTCTCAAATGAGCAGTTCTTC.

This clonotype was detected only a few times. The rearrangement uses TRBV20-1 and TRBJ1-2, with TRBD1 matching over 7 bases. V dropped 4 bases and J dropped 4; count of bases not matched to a gene: 15. Germline V lookup: CDR1 DFQATT, CDR2 SNEGSKA (reference sequence). CDR3 length: 16 amino acids. As DNA, the CDR3 is TGCAGTGCTACGCGAATCCCCACAGGGGCGGCCTATGGCTACACCTTC. Amino acid sequence: CSATRIPTGAAYGYTF.

The sample holds a few counts of this clonotype. The chain combines TRBV30 with TRBJ2-1, with a tentative D call TRBD2 (6 bases). V was clipped by 3 bases and J by 0 bases, with 15 bases between them. The CDR3 has 16 amino acids. Germline assignment: CDR1 GTSNPN and CDR2 SVGIG (reference sequence). The CDR3 nucleotides read TGTGCCTGGAGCCCCGAACGGGGGAGCTCCTACAATGAGCAGTTCTTC. Residues: CAWSPERGSSYNEQFF.

This clonotype was seen many times. The chain joins TRBV28 to TRBJ1-5, with 11 bases fitting TRBD1. Germline CDR1 is MDHEN and CDR2 is SYDVKM. With V trimmed by 7 bases and J by 9 bases, 11 bases remained unmatched. The CDR3 has 15 residues. The CDR3 here is CASKTGTGGLRPQHF. Here the CDR3 DNA reads TGTGCCAGCAAAACCGGGACAGGGGGATTAAGGCCCCAGCATTTT.

Ten or more counts support this clonotype. V usage is TRBV7-9 and J usage is TRBJ2-3, with D unclear. CDR3 length: 16 amino acids. Trimming cost V 1 base and J 4 bases, with 15 bases left between them. Germline-derived CDR1 and CDR2 are SEHNR and FQNEAQ (reference sequence). Here the CDR3 reads CASSLVRVGLADTQYF. In nucleotides, the CDR3 is TGTGCCAGCAGCTTAGTTCGAGTAGGGCTCGCAGATACGCAGTATTTT. Full variable domain (remainder filled in from reference TRBV7-9 and TRBJ2-3): DTGVSQNPRHKITKRGQNVTFRCDPISEHNRLYWYRQTLGQGPEFLTYFQNEAQLEKSRLLSDRFSAERPKGSFSTLEIQRTEQGDSAMYLCASSLVRVGLADTQYFGPGTRLTVL.

J is TRBJ2-7 and V is TRBV2; a weak D match, TRBD2 (5 bases). The CDR3 loop spans 13 amino acids. V was cut by 4 bases and J by 4 bases, with 11 bases left in between. Germline V CDR1 and CDR2: SNHLY, FYNNEI. The CDR3 region is CASSGFRRYEQYV. CDR3 coding DNA: TGTGCCAGCAGTGGTTTTCGGAGGTACGAGCAGTACGTC.

The DNA for the CDR3 is TGCGCCAGCAGCTTGTTCAGCGTCTTCTCTGGGGCCAACGTCCTGACTTTC. Its protein is CASSLFSVFSGANVLTF. The chain carries TRBV5-1 and TRBJ2-6; D remains unclear. The CDR3 extends over 17 amino acids. Trimming removed 1 base at V and 0 bases at J, with 11 bases between. In germline, CDR1 is SGHRS, CDR2 YFSETQ.

The rearrangement joins TRBV9 to TRBJ2-4, with 8 positions matching TRBD2. Germline V gene data show CDR1 as SGDLS and CDR2 as YYNGEE. The trim removed 6 bases at V and 7 bases at J, leaving 9 bases unmatched. The CDR3 is made up of 14 amino acids. The CDR3 DNA sequence: TGTGCCAGCACCCGAGGACTAGCTAGGAACATTCAGTACTTC. This translates into CASTRGLARNIQYF.

This clonotype was counted at least ten times. The chain links TRBV12-3 or TRBV12-4 to TRBJ1-1; no definite D call. The CDR3 covers 16 residues. The V end was cut by 5 bases, the J end by 1 base, with 17 bases between. In DNA, the CDR3 is TGTGCCAGCAGTCGGCCTGGTCTGGAGAAGAACACTGAAGCTTTCTTT. Its protein is CASSRPGLEKNTEAFF.

This clonotype came up many times. The chain combines TRBV2 with TRBJ1-1; D is unclear. Trimming stripped 5 bases from V and 6 bases from J, with 7 bases between. From germline, CDR1 is SNHLY and CDR2 FYNNEI. The CDR3 contains 11 residues. CDR3 region: CASSRTSEAFF. DNA for the CDR3: TGTGCCAGCAGTCGGACCTCTGAAGCTTTCTTT.